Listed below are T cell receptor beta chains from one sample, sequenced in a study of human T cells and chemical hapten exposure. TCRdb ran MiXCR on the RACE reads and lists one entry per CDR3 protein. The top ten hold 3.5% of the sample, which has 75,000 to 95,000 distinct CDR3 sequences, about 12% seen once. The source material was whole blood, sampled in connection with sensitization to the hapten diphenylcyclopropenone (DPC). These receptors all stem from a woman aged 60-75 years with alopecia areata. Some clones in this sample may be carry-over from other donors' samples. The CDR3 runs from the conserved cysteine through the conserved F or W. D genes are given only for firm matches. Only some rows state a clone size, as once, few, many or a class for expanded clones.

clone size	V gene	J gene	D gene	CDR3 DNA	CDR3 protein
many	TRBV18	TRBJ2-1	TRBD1	TGTGCCAGCTCAACCGGGACAGGGGGAGTATACAATGAGCAGTTCTTC	CASSTGTGGVYNEQFF
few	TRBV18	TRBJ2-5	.	TGTGCCAGCTCACAAACCACGGTGGGAATCGGTCCGGGGACCCAGTACTTC	CASSQTTVGIGPGTQYF
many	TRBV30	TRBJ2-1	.	TGTGCCTGTGATCCCCGGGAGCCTAGCTCCTACAATGAGCAGTTCTTC	CACDPREPSSYNEQFF
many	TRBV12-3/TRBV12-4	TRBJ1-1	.	TGTGCCAGCAGTACCCAGGCCGGGATGAACACTGAAGCTTTCTTT	CASSTQAGMNTEAFF
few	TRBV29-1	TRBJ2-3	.	TGCAGCGTTGTACAGCGGCCAGATACGCAGTATTTT	CSVVQRPDTQYF
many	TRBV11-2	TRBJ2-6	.	TGTGCCAGCAGCCCTAGGACCGGGGCCAACGTCCTGACTTTC	CASSPRTGANVLTF
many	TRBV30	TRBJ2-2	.	TGTGCCTGGAGTGTACTAGGGAGCATGATCGCGAACACCGGGGAGCTGTTTTTT	CAWSVLGSMIANTGELFF
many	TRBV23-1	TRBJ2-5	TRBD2	TGCGCCAGCAGCACAAGAAACCGGGAGGTCCAGTACTTC	CASSTRNREVQYF
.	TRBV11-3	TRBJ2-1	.	TGTGCCAGCAGCTTAAACGCGGGTAATGAGCAGTTCTTC	CASSLNAGNEQFF
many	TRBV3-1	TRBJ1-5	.	TGTGCCAGCAGCCAAGATCGTGGACGGCCCCAGCATTTT	CASSQDRGRPQHF
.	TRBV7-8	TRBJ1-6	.	TGTGCCAGCAGCTTAGAGGCAGGAACCTATAATTCACCCCTCCACTTT	CASSLEAGTYNSPLHF
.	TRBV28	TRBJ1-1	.	TGTGCCAGCATTGAGGGGGTAAGGACTGAAGCTTTCTTT	CASIEGVRTEAFF